This T cell receptor beta chain was sequenced for a study of blood T cell repertoires in COVID-19. Overall study context: Both acute and convalescent COVID-19 samples were obtained from the United States, Italy and Spain. The analysed material was cDNA or gDNA that came from T cells, B-cell-depleted T cells, or PBMCs.

Seattle-derived patients entered the study during active infection and were followed longitudinally. V gave up 4 bases and J gave up 7 bases, with 18 bases separating them. CDR3 length equals 15 residues. CDR1 and CDR2 (germline): SGHRS, YFSETQ. In the authors' workflow: Estimation of nucleated cell counts was performed using reference gene primer amplification. Repertoires were generated with immunoSEQ multiplex PCR, while TCRdb's copy carries only in-frame clones and drops some. V and J calls and clone size follow that table, whereas D and trimming were derived from the DNA. The sample holds about 160,000 clones; around 87% are singletons and the top ten take around 0.5%.

The receptor was isolated from a man in his 60s with COVID-19, enrolled during active disease. This rearrangement joins TRBV5-1 to TRBJ1-5; D is unresolved. The sequenced sample consisted of peripheral blood. CDR3 sequence (DNA): TGCGCCAGCAGCCTAGATGGAGGCTGGGTACAGCCCCAGCATTTT. It translates to CASSLDGGWVQPQHF.